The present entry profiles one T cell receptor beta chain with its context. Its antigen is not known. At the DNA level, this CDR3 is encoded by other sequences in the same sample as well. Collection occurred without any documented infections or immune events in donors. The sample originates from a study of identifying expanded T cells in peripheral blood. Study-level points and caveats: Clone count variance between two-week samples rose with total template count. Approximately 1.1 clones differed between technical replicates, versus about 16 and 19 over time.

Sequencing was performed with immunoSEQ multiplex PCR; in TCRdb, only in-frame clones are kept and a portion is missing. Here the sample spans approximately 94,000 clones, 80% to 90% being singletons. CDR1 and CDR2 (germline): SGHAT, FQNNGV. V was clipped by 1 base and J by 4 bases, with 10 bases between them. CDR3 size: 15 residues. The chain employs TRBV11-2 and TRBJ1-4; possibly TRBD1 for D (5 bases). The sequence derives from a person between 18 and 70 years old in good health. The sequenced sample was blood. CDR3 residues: CASSLGDRDNEKLFF. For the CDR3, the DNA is TGTGCCAGCAGCTTAGGTGACAGAGATAATGAAAAACTGTTTTTT.